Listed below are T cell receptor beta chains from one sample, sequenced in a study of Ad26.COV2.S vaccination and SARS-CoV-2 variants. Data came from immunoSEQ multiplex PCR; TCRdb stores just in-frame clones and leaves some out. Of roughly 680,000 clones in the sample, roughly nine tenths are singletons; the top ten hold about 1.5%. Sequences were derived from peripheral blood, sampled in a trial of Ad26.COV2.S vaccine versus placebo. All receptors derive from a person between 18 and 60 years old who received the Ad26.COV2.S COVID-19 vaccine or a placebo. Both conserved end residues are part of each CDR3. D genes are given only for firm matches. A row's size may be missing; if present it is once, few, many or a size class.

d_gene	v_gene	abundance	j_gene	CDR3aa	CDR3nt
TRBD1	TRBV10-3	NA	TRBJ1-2	CAISESEGAGGYTF	TGTGCCATCAGTGAGTCGGAGGGGGCCGGTGGCTACACCTTC
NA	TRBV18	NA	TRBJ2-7	CASSPAAVYEQYF	TGTGCCAGCTCACCAGCCGCCGTTTACGAGCAGTACTTC
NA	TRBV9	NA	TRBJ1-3	CASSVVTEGVPFSGNTIYF	TGTGCCAGCAGCGTAGTCACGGAAGGGGTACCCTTCTCTGGAAACACCATATATTTT
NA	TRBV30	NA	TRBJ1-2	CAWSDPPGSYGYTF	TGTGCCTGGAGTGACCCCCCGGGGTCCTATGGCTACACCTTC
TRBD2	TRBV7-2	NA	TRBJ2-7	CASSYPTVSGRQYF	TGTGCCAGCAGCTACCCTACCGTTAGCGGGAGGCAGTACTTC
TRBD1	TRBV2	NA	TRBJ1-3	CASNFRGQSGNTIYF	TGTGCCAGCAACTTCAGGGGGCAATCTGGAAACACCATATATTTT
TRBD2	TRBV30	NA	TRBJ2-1	CAWSVGLAGINEQFF	TGTGCCTGGAGTGTAGGGCTAGCGGGAATAAATGAGCAGTTCTTC
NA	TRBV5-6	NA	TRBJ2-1	CASSLGSSYNEQFF	TGTGCCAGCAGCTTGGGGAGTTCCTACAATGAGCAGTTCTTC
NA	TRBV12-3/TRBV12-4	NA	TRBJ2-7	CASSPDWYEQYF	TGTGCCAGCAGCCCCGACTGGTACGAGCAGTACTTC
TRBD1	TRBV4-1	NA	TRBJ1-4	CASSQVGTAPNEKLFF	TGCGCCAGCAGCCAAGTGGGGACAGCCCCTAATGAAAAACTGTTTTTT
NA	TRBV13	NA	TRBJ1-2	CASSLGGNYGYTF	TGTGCCAGCAGCTTGGGGGGTAACTATGGCTACACCTTC
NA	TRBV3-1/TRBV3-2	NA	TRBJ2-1	CASSPWTRYNEQFF	TGTGCCAGCAGCCCTTGGACGAGATACAATGAGCAGTTCTTC
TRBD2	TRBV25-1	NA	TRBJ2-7	CASSEGGVNDEQYF	TGTGCCAGCAGTGAGGGAGGGGTTAACGACGAGCAGTACTTC
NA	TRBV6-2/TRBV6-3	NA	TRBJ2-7	CASSAPYEQYF	TGTGCCAGCAGTGCCCCCTACGAGCAGTACTTC
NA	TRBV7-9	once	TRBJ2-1	CASSFTPRHEQFF	TGTGCCAGCAGCTTTACCCCCCGGCATGAGCAGTTCTTC
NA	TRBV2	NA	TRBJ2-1	CASSASRGPEQFF	TGTGCCAGCAGTGCCTCCAGAGGGCCTGAGCAGTTCTTC
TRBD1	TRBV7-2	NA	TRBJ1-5	CASSVEGTGIGYNQPQHF	TGTGCCAGCAGCGTAGAGGGGACAGGGATCGGATACAATCAGCCCCAGCATTTT
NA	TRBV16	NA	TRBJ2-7	CASSHEGLGFRRVEQYF	TGTGCCAGCAGCCATGAGGGTCTGGGGTTCCGAAGAGTAGAGCAGTACTTC
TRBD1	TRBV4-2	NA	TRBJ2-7	CASRLDRGTAKIGEQYF	TGTGCCAGCAGACTAGACAGGGGGACCGCTAAAATAGGCGAGCAGTACTTC
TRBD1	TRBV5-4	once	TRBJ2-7	CASSSGQSYEQYF	TGTGCCAGCAGCTCGGGACAGTCCTACGAGCAGTACTTC
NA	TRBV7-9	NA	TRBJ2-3	CASSLSRNTDTQYF	TGTGCCAGCAGCTTATCCCGAAACACAGATACGCAGTATTTT
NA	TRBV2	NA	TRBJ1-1	CASSLQGGNTEAFF	TGTGCCAGCAGTTTACAGGGAGGAAACACTGAAGCTTTCTTT
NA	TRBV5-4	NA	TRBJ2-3	CASSLGGRRTDTQYF	TGTGCCAGCAGCTTGGGGGGCCGTCGCACAGATACGCAGTATTTT
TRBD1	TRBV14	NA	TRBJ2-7	CASSPWTGIPYEQYF	TGTGCCAGCAGCCCGTGGACAGGGATCCCCTACGAGCAGTACTTC
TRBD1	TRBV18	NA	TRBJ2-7	CASSARQGGTYEQYF	TGTGCCAGCTCAGCCCGACAGGGGGGCACCTACGAGCAGTACTTC
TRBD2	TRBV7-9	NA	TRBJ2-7	CASSLASSGTYEQYF	TGTGCCAGCAGCTTAGCTTCTAGCGGGACCTACGAGCAGTACTTC
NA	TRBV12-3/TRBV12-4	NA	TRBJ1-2	CASSLGYGYTF	TGTGCCAGCAGTTTAGGCTATGGCTACACCTTC